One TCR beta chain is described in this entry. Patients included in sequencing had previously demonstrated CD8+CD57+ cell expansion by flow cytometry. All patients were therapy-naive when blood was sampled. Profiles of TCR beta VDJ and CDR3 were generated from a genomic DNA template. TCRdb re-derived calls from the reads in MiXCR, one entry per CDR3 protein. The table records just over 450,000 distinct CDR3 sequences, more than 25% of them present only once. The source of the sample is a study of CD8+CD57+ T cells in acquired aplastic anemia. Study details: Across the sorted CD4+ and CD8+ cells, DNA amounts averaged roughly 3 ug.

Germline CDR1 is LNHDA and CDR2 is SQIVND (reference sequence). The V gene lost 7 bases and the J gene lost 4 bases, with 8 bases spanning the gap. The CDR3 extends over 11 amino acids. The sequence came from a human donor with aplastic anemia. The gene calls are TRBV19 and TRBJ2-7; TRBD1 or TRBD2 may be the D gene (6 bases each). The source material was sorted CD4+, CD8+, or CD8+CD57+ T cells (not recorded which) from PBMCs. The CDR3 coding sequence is TGTGCCAGTAAGGGGGGATACGAGCAGTACTTC. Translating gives CASKGGYEQYF.